This T cell receptor beta chain was recovered during a study of shared clonotypes between healthy human individuals. Study observations and caveats: Enrolling few donors narrowed the genetic and exposure-history diversity that was represented. Only blood underwent sampling, and tissue repertoires likely differ.

This CDR3 contains 15 residues. Trimming took 1 base from V and 2 from J; bases not matched to a gene: 3. CDR1 and CDR2 (germline): SGHAT, FQNNGV. This was a deep-level run. TCRdb keeps only in-frame clones here, not all; method: immunoSEQ multiplex PCR. Found here are over 850,000 clones, around 82% of them singletons; the top ten hold 0.55% to 0.7%. CD4+ cells underwent separation, giving CD45RA+ naive and CD45RA-negative memory subsets. This clone was observed a single time. Its antigen remains unknown. The sequence was collected from a man aged 18 to 29 in good health. Some clones in this sample may be carry-over from other donors' samples. The sequenced sample was memory CD4+ T cells from PBMCs. Subset given: CD45RA-negative fraction. The chain has TRBV11-2 and TRBJ2-7; 9 positions match TRBD1. The CDR3 nucleotides are TGTGCCAGCAGCTTAGGGGGACAGGGTCCCTACGAGCAGTACTTC. Translation: CASSLGGQGPYEQYF.